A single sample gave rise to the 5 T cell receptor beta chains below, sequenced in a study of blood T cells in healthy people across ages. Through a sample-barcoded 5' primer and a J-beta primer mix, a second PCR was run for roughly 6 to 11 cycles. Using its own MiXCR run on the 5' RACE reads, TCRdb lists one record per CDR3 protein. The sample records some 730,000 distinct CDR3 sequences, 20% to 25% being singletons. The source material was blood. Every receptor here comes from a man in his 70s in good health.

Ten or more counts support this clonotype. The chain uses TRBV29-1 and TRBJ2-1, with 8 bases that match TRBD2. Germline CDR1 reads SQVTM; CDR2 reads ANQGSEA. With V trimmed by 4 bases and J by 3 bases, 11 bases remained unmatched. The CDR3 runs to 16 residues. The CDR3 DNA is TGCAGCGTTGTTGGGGTCGGGGGGGGCCTCTACAATGAGCAGTTCTTC. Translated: CSVVGVGGGLYNEQFF.

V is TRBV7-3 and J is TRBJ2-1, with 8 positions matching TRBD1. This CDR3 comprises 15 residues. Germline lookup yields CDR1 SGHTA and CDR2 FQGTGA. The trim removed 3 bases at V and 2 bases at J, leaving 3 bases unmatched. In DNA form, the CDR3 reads TGTGCCAGCAGCTTCACAGGGGGTGCCTACAATGAGCAGTTCTTC. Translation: CASSFTGGAYNEQFF.

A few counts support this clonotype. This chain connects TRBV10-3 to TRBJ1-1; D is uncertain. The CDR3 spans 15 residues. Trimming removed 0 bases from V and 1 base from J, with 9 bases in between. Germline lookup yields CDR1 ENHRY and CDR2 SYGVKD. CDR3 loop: CAISESVPGNTEAFF. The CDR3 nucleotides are TGTGCCATCAGTGAGTCAGTCCCGGGGAACACTGAAGCTTTCTTT.

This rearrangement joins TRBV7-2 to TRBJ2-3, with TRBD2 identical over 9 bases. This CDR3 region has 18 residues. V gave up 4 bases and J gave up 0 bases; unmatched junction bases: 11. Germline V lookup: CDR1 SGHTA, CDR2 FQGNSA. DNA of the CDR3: TGTGCCAGCAGCTCCCACCACCGACTAGCGGATAGCACAGATACGCAGTATTTT. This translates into CASSSHHRLADSTDTQYF.

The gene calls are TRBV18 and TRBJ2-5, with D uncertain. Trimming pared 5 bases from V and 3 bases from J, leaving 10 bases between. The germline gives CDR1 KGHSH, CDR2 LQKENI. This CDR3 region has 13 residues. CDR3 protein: CASSAYLEETQYF. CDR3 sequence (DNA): TGTGCCAGCTCAGCCTACTTAGAAGAGACCCAGTACTTC.